Listed here is a single T cell receptor beta chain. Its antigen is not identified. These data belong to a study of T cell responses to AZD1222 COVID-19 vaccine. Across the study: Recipients boosted at about 4 weeks or about 12 weeks are pooled. Findings and limits, study-wide: Baseline antibody screening turned up just a handful of seropositive AZD1222 recipients. Repertoire samples came only from after the peak T cell response.

TCRdb keeps only in-frame clones here, not all; method: immunoSEQ multiplex PCR. The sample has about 140,000 clones; 70% to 90% are singletons. This CDR3 is 17 amino acids long. Germline loops: CDR1 SGHTA, CDR2 FQGTGA. The V and J ends lost 4 bases and 3 bases respectively, with 16 bases between them. V is TRBV7-3 and J is TRBJ1-6; D is undetermined. The receptor comes from an adult in good health. This material consisted of peripheral blood, taken on day 0 of AZD1222 vaccination. CDR3 nucleotide sequence: TGTGCCAGCAGCTCAGAAGACCTCCACTTCTATAATTCACCCCTCCACTTT. Encoded protein: CASSSEDLHFYNSPLHF. Filled out from reference TRBV7-3 and TRBJ1-6, the complete variable domain reads GAGVSQTPSNKVTEKGKYVELRCDPISGHTALYWYRQSLGQGPEFLIYFQGTGAADDSGLPNDRFFAVRPEGSVSTLKIQRTERGDSAVYLCASSSEDLHFYNSPLHFGNGTRLTVT.